One sample yielded the 27 T cell receptor beta chains listed below, sequenced in a study of radiation and T cells in renal cell carcinoma. Profiled with immunoSEQ multiplex PCR; TCRdb holds only in-frame clones, not every one. The table shows about 18,000 clones, with over 50% occurring only once. Stated treatment: treatment-naive control, cytoreductive nephrectomy. Material: tumor tissue, obtained from a patient whose treatment was nephrectomy without radiotherapy. These receptor sequences come from a man over 45 with renal cell carcinoma.

The rearrangement joins TRBV6-5 to TRBJ1-1; TRBD1 is a possible D gene (6 bases). From germline, CDR1 is MNHEY and CDR2 SVGAGI. CDR3 size: 11 residues. V was shortened by 7 bases and J by 13 bases, with 16 bases between the two germline ends. The CDR3 nucleotides are TGTGCCAGCACCCAGGGGCAGGCCGTTTTCTTT. Amino acids: CASTQGQAVFF.

This clone was seen a handful of times. The V call is TRBV29-1, the J call TRBJ1-1; weak D call: TRBD1 (5 bases). The germline V gene has CDR1 SQVTM and CDR2 ANQGSEA. Trimming removed 8 bases at V and 5 bases at J, with 24 bases between. This CDR3 spans 15 amino acids. The CDR3 spells CSTAFGLGLETEAFF. CDR3 coding DNA: TGCAGCACCGCCTTCGGGTTGGGGCTCGAGACTGAAGCTTTCTTT.

This clone was detected only once. The V gene is TRBV6-6, the J gene TRBJ2-7, with a weak D call TRBD2 (6 bases). Germline CDR1 reads MNHNY; CDR2 reads SVGAGI (reference sequence). V lost 2 bases to trimming and J lost 2 bases, with 10 bases between them. The CDR3 runs 14 residues. The CDR3, as DNA: TGTGCCAGCAGTTACCGGGGGACGACCTACGAGCAGTACTTC. Its translation: CASSYRGTTYEQYF.

The genes are TRBV7-2 and TRBJ2-7; TRBD1 aligns across 7 bases. The CDR3 totals 15 residues. The V gene end was trimmed by 5 bases and the J gene end by 2 bases; junction bases not matched to a gene: 9. Germline lookup yields CDR1 SGHTA and CDR2 FQGNSA. CDR3 coding DNA: TGTGCCAGCAGCAAAAGGGCCGGGACAGCCTACGAGCAGTACTTC. It is translated as CASSKRAGTAYEQYF.

This clone came up once. The V gene is TRBV5-1, the J gene TRBJ2-5; 7 nucleotides agree with TRBD1. Judging by the DNA end, TRBJ2-7 fits better; the J call may be wrong. Germline V gene data show CDR1 as SGHRS and CDR2 as YFSETQ. There are 14 residues in the CDR3. The CDR3 loop reads CASSLGGTVAEQYF. The CDR3 DNA reads TGCGCCAGCAGCTTAGGGGGCACTGTGGCCGAGCAGTACTTC.

The chain is built from TRBV5-1 and TRBJ1-4; D gene uncertain. Deletions cut 3 bases from V and 0 bases from J, with 9 bases between. The CDR3 consists of 15 residues. Germline V gene data show CDR1 as SGHRS and CDR2 as YFSETQ. The CDR3 is CASSSNSATNEKLFF. The CDR3 DNA sequence: TGCGCCAGCAGCTCGAACAGTGCAACTAATGAAAAACTGTTTTTT.

The V call is TRBV5-4, the J call TRBJ2-7; no firm D call. V was cut by 4 bases and J by 9 bases, with 11 bases left in between. Germline values: CDR1 SGHNT, CDR2 YYREEE (reference sequence). The CDR3 consists of 11 residues. The CDR3 is CASSGDSGQYF. CDR3 in DNA: TGTGCCAGCAGCGGGGATTCGGGGCAGTACTTC.

A few counts support this clone. The rearrangement joins TRBV30 to TRBJ2-2; weak D call: TRBD1 (6 bases). CDR3 length: 16 amino acids. The germline V gene has CDR1 GTSNPN and CDR2 SVGIG (reference sequence). The V end was cut by 2 bases, the J end by 6 bases, with 19 bases between. The CDR3 bases are TGTGCCTGGAGTTACTACAGGGTTGGGGTTCCCGGGGAGCTGTTTTTT. Amino acids: CAWSYYRVGVPGELFF.

CDR3 sequence: CASWGQGRDTGELFF. The CDR3 DNA follows: TGTGCCAGCTGGGGACAGGGGCGGGACACCGGGGAGCTGTTTTTT. The chain is built from TRBV6-5 and TRBJ2-2; 10 nucleotides align to TRBD1. The CDR3 is 15 residues long. The V gene end was trimmed by 8 bases and the J gene end by 3 bases; junction bases not matched to a gene: 6. Germline CDR1 is MNHEY and CDR2 is SVGAGI.

This clone was found a few times. The gene calls are TRBV5-4 and TRBJ1-5; maybe TRBD1 (5 bases). Between the trimmed V and J ends, which lost 0 bases and 7 bases, there was a span of 11 bases. CDR1 is SGHNT, CDR2 YYREEE, per germline (reference sequence). CDR3 length: 14 residues. CDR3 sequence reads: CASSLEGAWQPQHF. The CDR3 DNA is TGTGCCAGCAGCTTGGAAGGGGCCTGGCAGCCCCAGCATTTT.

The chain couples TRBV14 to TRBJ1-4; D is perhaps TRBD1 (5 bases). V was cut by 5 bases and J by 8 bases, with 18 bases left in between. CDR1 and CDR2 (germline): SGHDN, FVKESK. The CDR3 is 15 amino acids. Here the CDR3 reads CASSTLGTRSEKLFF. The CDR3 DNA reads TGTGCCAGCAGCACCCTCGGGACCAGAAGCGAAAAACTGTTTTTT.

The chain uses TRBV28 and TRBJ2-7; D is perhaps TRBD2 (6 bases). The CDR3 extends over 12 amino acids. V was clipped by 10 bases and J by 4 bases, with 14 bases between them. Germline V lookup: CDR1 MDHEN, CDR2 SYDVKM. The CDR3 DNA reads TGTGCCATCTTGAATCGGGGGTACGAGCAGTACTTC. Translating gives CAILNRGYEQYF.

The J gene is TRBJ1-2, the V gene TRBV5-4, with a possible D match to TRBD1 (6 bases). The CDR3 runs to 12 residues. The germline V gene has CDR1 SGHNT and CDR2 YYREEE (reference sequence). V shed 4 bases and J shed 4 bases, with 8 bases lying between them. For the CDR3, the DNA is TGTGCCAGCAGCCAGACAGGCTATGGCTACACCTTC. Translating it yields CASSQTGYGYTF. The full variable domain, rest sourced from reference TRBV5-4 and TRBJ1-2, is ETGVTQSPTHLIKTRGQQVTLRCSSQSGHNTVSWYQQALGQGPQFIFQYYREEENGRGNFPPRFSGLQFPNYSSELNVNALELDDSALYLCASSQTGYGYTFGSGTRLTVV.

A few counts support this clone. The CDR3 coding sequence is TGCGCCAGCAGCCAGGGGGGGTCTAGCACAGATACGCAGTATTTT. Its protein is CASSQGGSSTDTQYF. This chain connects TRBV4-3 to TRBJ2-3; 7 bases map to TRBD2. This CDR3 spans 15 amino acids. V dropped 3 bases and J dropped 0; count of bases not matched to a gene: 3. Germline V gene data show CDR1 as LGHNA and CDR2 as YSLEER.

V is TRBV10-3 and J is TRBJ1-4, with no clear D. The V end was cut by 10 bases, the J end by 5 bases, with 11 bases between. Germline values: CDR1 ENHRY, CDR2 SYGVKD. This CDR3 contains 12 residues. CDR3 nucleotide sequence: TGTGCCAGCGGCGAGCTGAATGAAAAACTGTTTTTT. This codes for CASGELNEKLFF.

The rearrangement links TRBV9 to TRBJ1-4; D ambiguous. Trimming took off 0 bases at V and 3 bases at J, with 9 bases between the two ends. The length of the CDR3 is 15 residues. Germline CDR1 SGDLS, CDR2 YYNGEE. This CDR3 reads CASSVAIHPNEKLFF. In nucleotides, the CDR3 is TGTGCCAGCAGCGTAGCCATACACCCTAATGAAAAACTGTTTTTT.

This chain uses TRBV19 with TRBJ2-3; 8 bases are a match to TRBD1. The ends lost 0 bases at V and 4 bases at J; junction bases unmatched: 6. Germline V CDR1 and CDR2: LNHDA, SQIVND (reference sequence). This CDR3 is built from 16 residues. The CDR3 DNA is TGTGCCAGTAGTATAGATGGGGCAGGGGGCTCAGATACGCAGTATTTT. It encodes CASSIDGAGGSDTQYF.

The J gene is TRBJ1-1, the V gene TRBV4-3; D is perhaps TRBD1 (5 bases). V lost 1 base, J lost 1 base, and 13 bases lay in between. The germline gives CDR1 LGHNA, CDR2 YSLEER. The CDR3 covers 16 residues. The CDR3 nucleotides are TGCGCCAGCAGCCAAGGCCTCGCAAGGGGGAACACTGAAGCTTTCTTT. Translation gives CASSQGLARGNTEAFF.

This clone was picked up a small number of times. CDR3 sequence reads: CASSLRPTGAFF. CDR3 DNA sequence: TGTGCCAGCTCACTTCGACCCACAGGCGCTTTCTTT. The chain recombines TRBV18 with TRBJ1-1, with D possibly being TRBD1 (5 bases). V was pared by 4 bases and J by 11 bases, with 14 bases between. CDR1 is KGHSH and CDR2 is LQKENI in the germline V gene. CDR3 length: 12 residues.

This chain connects TRBV5-1 to TRBJ1-1; 7 bases fit TRBD1. CDR3 length: 12 residues. Germline V lookup: CDR1 SGHRS, CDR2 YFSETQ. V was pared by 2 bases and J by 11 bases, with 6 bases of the junction left unmatched. In DNA form, the CDR3 reads TGCGCCAGCAGCTTACAGGGGTTGTCGGCTTTCTTT. It encodes CASSLQGLSAFF.

V gene TRBV28 combines with J gene TRBJ2-2; perhaps TRBD2 as D (6 bases). Trimming left V 10 bases short and J 5 bases short, with 20 bases between. Germline assignment: CDR1 MDHEN and CDR2 SYDVKM. The CDR3 contains 15 residues. In DNA form, the CDR3 reads TGTGCCATCGCGGGACTCCAAGATCTTACCGGGGAGCTGTTTTTT. Its protein product is CAIAGLQDLTGELFF.

J is TRBJ2-7 and V is TRBV12-5; D may correspond to TRBD1 or TRBD2 (6 bases each). The ends were cut back, 3 bases at V and 0 bases at J, with 9 bases in the middle. The V gene's germline CDR1 is LGHNT and CDR2 FRNRAP. There are 14 residues in the CDR3. CDR3 sequence (DNA): TGTGCTAGTGGTTTAGGGGGGAGCTCCTACGAGCAGTACTTC. This codes for CASGLGGSSYEQYF.

This rearrangement joins TRBV10-3 to TRBJ1-5, with D perhaps matching TRBD1 (6 bases). The CDR3 runs 15 residues. V dropped 5 bases and J dropped 6 bases, with 17 bases sitting between them. CDR1 ENHRY and CDR2 SYGVKD come from the germline V gene. The DNA of the CDR3 is TGTGCCATCAGTCCAGGGGAGGGGAGAGTTCAGCCCCAGCATTTT. Amino acids: CAISPGEGRVQPQHF.

This clone appeared a few times. The genes are TRBV7-8 and TRBJ1-2; 8 positions agree with TRBD1. Germline V gene lookup returns CDR1 SGHVS and CDR2 FQNEAQ. The V and J ends lost 1 base and 5 bases, in that order; junction bases with no gene match: 3. CDR3 length: 14 amino acids. DNA for the CDR3: TGTGCCAGCAGCTTAGACAGGGGGAGGTATGGCTACACCTTC. The encoded protein is CASSLDRGRYGYTF.

This chain links TRBV6-6 with TRBJ2-1; D is perhaps TRBD2 (5 bases). Trimming took 6 bases from V and 9 from J, leaving 12 bases between them. This CDR3 comprises 12 residues. Germline values: CDR1 MNHNY, CDR2 SVGAGI (reference sequence). In DNA form, the CDR3 reads TGTGCCAGCAGATTATACCGGGGTGAGCAGTTCTTC. The encoded protein is CASRLYRGEQFF.

The chain uses TRBV7-2 and TRBJ2-1; TRBD2 matches 9 bases. The V gene end was trimmed by 3 bases and the J gene end by 7 bases; junction bases not matched to a gene: 4. Germline CDR1 is SGHTA and CDR2 is FQGNSA. This CDR3 spans 14 amino acids. CDR3 sequence reads: CASSFSGGPNEQFF. DNA of the CDR3: TGTGCCAGCAGCTTTAGCGGGGGACCAAATGAGCAGTTCTTC.

The rearrangement joins TRBV29-1 to TRBJ1-2, with D hard to call. Germline CDR1 SQVTM, CDR2 ANQGSEA. This CDR3 comprises 11 residues. The V end lost 4 bases, the J end lost 2 bases, and 5 bases lay between the germline ends. CDR3 DNA sequence: TGCAGCGTTGTACAGAACTATGGCTACACCTTC. Protein product: CSVVQNYGYTF.